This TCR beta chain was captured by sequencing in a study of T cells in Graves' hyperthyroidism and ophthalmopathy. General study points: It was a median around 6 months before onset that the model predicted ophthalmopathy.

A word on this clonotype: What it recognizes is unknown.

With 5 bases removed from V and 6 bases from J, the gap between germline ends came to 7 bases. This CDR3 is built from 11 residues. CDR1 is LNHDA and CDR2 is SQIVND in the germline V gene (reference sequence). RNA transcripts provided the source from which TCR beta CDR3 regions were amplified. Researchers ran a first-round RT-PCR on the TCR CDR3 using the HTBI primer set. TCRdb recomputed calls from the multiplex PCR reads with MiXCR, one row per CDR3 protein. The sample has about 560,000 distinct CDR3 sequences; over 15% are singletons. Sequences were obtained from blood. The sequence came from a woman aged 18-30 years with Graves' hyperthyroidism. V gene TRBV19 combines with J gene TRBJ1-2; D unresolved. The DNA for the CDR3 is TGTGCCAGTAGTCTAAACAATGGCTACACCTTC. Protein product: CASSLNNGYTF.